This TCR beta chain emerged from a study of T cells after posttransplantation cyclophosphamide. Controls had myeloablative marrow grafts with methotrexate and calcineurin inhibitor, sampled at 1 year. Profiling relied on immunoSEQ multiplex PCR, and the TCRdb table lists in-frame clones only, not all of them. This table holds about 20,000 clones, around 90% found once. CDR1 is SEHNR, CDR2 FQNEAQ, per germline (reference sequence). The CDR3 extends over 15 amino acids. Germline trimming cut 5 bases from V and 3 bases from J; bases unmatched to any gene: 6. This clone occurred once. The chain has TRBV7-9 and TRBJ2-1; 8 nucleotides align to TRBD2. The starting material was PBMCs, obtained after an allogeneic stem cell transplant with a calcineurin inhibitor and methotrexate. The receptor was derived from a female patient in her fifties who received an allogeneic stem cell transplant from an unrelated donor, was CMV-positive, and had chronic GVHD only. Some of these T cells may belong to the graft donor. CDR3 loop: CASSRTSGIYNEQFF. The CDR3 coding sequence is TGTGCCAGCAGCCGCACTAGCGGCATCTACAATGAGCAGTTCTTC.